The 4 T cell receptor beta chains reported below all come from one sample, sequenced in a study of beta chain features in type 1 diabetes. Since all of the isolated RNA was reverse transcribed, expressed TCRB transcripts were what got sequenced. Using immunoSEQ multiplex PCR, the repertoire was profiled, and TCRdb retains in-frame clones only, with some absent. This sample has some 900,000 clones, with roughly 15% found just once. Sequencing was performed on naive CD4+ T cells from blood. These receptors came from a woman between 18 and 30 years old in good health.

The sample holds a few counts of this clone. The chain couples TRBV2 to TRBJ2-5; D unresolved. This CDR3 comprises 14 residues. Between the trimmed V and J ends, which lost 7 bases and 5 bases, there was a span of 17 bases. CDR1 SNHLY and CDR2 FYNNEI come from the germline V gene. In nucleotides, the CDR3 is TGTGCCAGCAACAAACTGGGCCCCGGGGAGACCCAGTACTTC. It encodes CASNKLGPGETQYF.

V gene TRBV7-9 combines with J gene TRBJ2-1, with TRBD2 matching 8 bases. J gave up 0 bases and V 5 bases, and 9 bases lay outside the gene matches. The CDR3 is 17 amino acids. CDR1 is SEHNR, CDR2 FQNEAQ, per germline (reference sequence). CDR3 loop: CASSPEAGDRSYNEQFF. The CDR3 bases are TGTGCCAGCAGCCCAGAAGCGGGAGACCGCTCCTACAATGAGCAGTTCTTC.

This clone was counted between two and nine times. The sample holds other DNA sequences that translate to the same CDR3. V usage is TRBV9 and J usage is TRBJ2-1; the match to TRBD2 covers 9 bases. The CDR3 length is 15 residues. The trim removed 0 bases at V and 6 bases at J, leaving 4 bases unmatched. CDR1 is SGDLS and CDR2 is YYNGEE in the germline V gene. Here the CDR3 DNA reads TGTGCCAGCAGCGTAGTGGGTAGCGGGAGCAATGAGCAGTTCTTC. This gives the protein CASSVVGSGSNEQFF.

The chain is built from TRBV14 and TRBJ1-1; D ambiguous. Germline CDR1 and CDR2: SGHDN and FVKESK. The V and J ends lost 3 bases and 4 bases respectively, with 9 bases between them. The CDR3 spans 13 residues. This CDR3 reads CASSQGTATEAFF. CDR3 nucleotides: TGTGCCAGCAGCCAGGGAACGGCCACTGAAGCTTTCTTT.